The 20 T cell receptor beta chains presented below share a single source sample, sequenced in a study of OX40 agonist ivuxolimab in advanced cancers. Clones were sequenced by immunoSEQ multiplex PCR, and TCRdb holds only the in-frame ones, with some missing. Seen here are nearly 60,000 clones, 81% observed once, and the top ten hold about 0.8%. This material consisted of CD4+ or CD8+ T cells sorted from blood, taken in a trial of the OX40 agonist ivuxolimab. The receptors originated from an adult with an advanced solid tumor such as melanoma, head and neck, liver or kidney cancer.

The chain is built from TRBV5-1 and TRBJ2-5; 8 bases align to TRBD2. This CDR3 has 16 amino acids. The V gene end was trimmed by 0 bases and the J gene end by 2 bases; junction bases not matched to a gene: 6. Per germline, CDR1 SGHRS and CDR2 YFSETQ. CDR3 sequence reads: CASSLAGGLRQETQYF. CDR3 DNA sequence: TGCGCCAGCAGCTTGGCGGGGGGGCTCCGGCAAGAGACCCAGTACTTC.

CDR3 nucleotides: TGTGCCAGCGCGGACGGGATCTACGAGCAGTACTTC. Protein sequence: CASADGIYEQYF. This chain links TRBV28 with TRBJ2-7, with D possibly matching TRBD2 (5 bases). The germline V gene encodes CDR1 MDHEN and CDR2 SYDVKM. The CDR3 loop spans 12 amino acids. V gave up 8 bases and J gave up 3 bases, with 11 bases separating them.

The chain uses TRBV27 and TRBJ2-5, with 12 positions matching TRBD2. The CDR3 length is 17 residues. Trimming at V came to 1 base and at J to 5 bases, leaving 8 bases not matched to a gene. Germline V gives CDR1 MNHEY, CDR2 SMNVEV (reference sequence). The CDR3 sequence is CASSLLLAGGPKETQYF. CDR3 DNA: TGTGCCAGCAGTTTATTGCTAGCGGGGGGGCCGAAGGAGACCCAGTACTTC.

The chain couples TRBV28 to TRBJ2-3; TRBD2 aligns across 8 bases. The CDR3 runs to 15 residues. Germline V gene sequence: CDR1 MDHEN, CDR2 SYDVKM. Losses at the gene ends were 5 bases for V and 3 bases for J; bases not matched to a gene: 7. The CDR3 loop is CASSGSGGQTDTQYF. CDR3 DNA: TGTGCCAGCAGTGGCTCGGGGGGGCAAACAGATACGCAGTATTTT. Full variable domain (outside the CDR3, taken from reference TRBV28 and TRBJ2-3): DVKVTQSSRYLVKRTGEKVFLECVQDMDHENMFWYRQDPGLGLRLIYFSYDVKMKEKGDIPEGYSVSREKKERFSLILESASTNQTSMYLCASSGSGGQTDTQYFGPGTRLTVL.

This sequence joins TRBV5-1 and TRBJ2-6; 11 bases are shared with TRBD1. The CDR3 spans 16 residues. Germline trimming cut 3 bases from V and 3 bases from J; bases unmatched to any gene: 2. Per germline, CDR1 SGHRS and CDR2 YFSETQ. The CDR3 sequence: CASSWTGGGGANVLTF. The CDR3 coding sequence is TGCGCCAGCAGCTGGACAGGGGGCGGTGGGGCCAACGTCCTGACTTTC. Full variable domain (rest looked up from reference TRBV5-1 and TRBJ2-6): KAGVTQTPRYLIKTRGQQVTLSCSPISGHRSVSWYQQTPGQGLQFLFEYFSETQRNKGNFPGRFSGRQFSNSRSEMNVSTLELGDSALYLCASSWTGGGGANVLTFGAGSRLTVL.

This chain joins TRBV29-1 and TRBJ2-1, with unresolved D. This CDR3 contains 13 residues. V dropped 3 bases and J dropped 5 bases, with 11 bases sitting between them. Germline V gene lookup returns CDR1 SQVTM and CDR2 ANQGSEA. The CDR3, as DNA: TGCAGCGTTGATGGGTCCTCTGACAATGAGCAGTTCTTC. It specifies CSVDGSSDNEQFF.

The genes are TRBV25-1 and TRBJ1-2, with D possibly matching TRBD1 (5 bases). Per the germline V gene, CDR1 is MGHDK and CDR2 is SYGVNS. The CDR3 extends over 14 amino acids. Trimming left V 3 bases short and J 8 bases short, with 16 bases between. The chain's CDR3 is CASSDAGGTLGYTF. DNA of the CDR3: TGTGCCAGCAGTGATGCGGGGGGGACGCTGGGCTACACCTTC.

V usage is TRBV11-2 and J usage is TRBJ2-3, with D possibly TRBD2 on 6 matching bases. Germline V CDR1 and CDR2: SGHAT, FQNNGV. V was clipped by 5 bases and J by 0 bases, with 9 bases between them. This CDR3 contains 14 residues. Here the CDR3 reads CASSAGTSTDTQYF. DNA for the CDR3: TGTGCCAGCAGCGCCGGGACTAGCACAGATACGCAGTATTTT.

This clone was counted between two and nine times. The chain is built from TRBV5-4 and TRBJ1-1; no definite D call. The CDR3 totals 14 residues. Between the trimmed V and J ends, which lost 2 bases and 1 base, there was a span of 9 bases. Germline V gene data show CDR1 as SGHNT and CDR2 as YYREEE (reference sequence). The CDR3 spells CASSFRRANTEAFF. Here the CDR3 DNA reads TGTGCCAGCAGCTTTCGCCGGGCGAACACTGAAGCTTTCTTT.

V and J are TRBV10-1 and TRBJ1-1, with D hard to call. V was pared by 6 bases and J by 1 base, with 15 bases between. This CDR3 has 15 residues. The germline CDR1 and CDR2 sequences are WNHNN and SYGVQD (reference sequence). The CDR3 loop is CASSPMDRPNTEAFF. The CDR3 DNA is TGCGCCAGCAGCCCTATGGACCGTCCGAACACTGAAGCTTTCTTT.

This clone occurred once. The chain is built from TRBV2 and TRBJ1-5, with D hard to call. The CDR3 loop spans 15 amino acids. In germline, CDR1 is SNHLY, CDR2 FYNNEI. V was trimmed by 1 base and J by 3 bases, leaving 10 bases between them. The CDR3 DNA reads TGTGCCAGCAGTGAAGAAGGGAGGAACAATCAGCCCCAGCATTTT. It codes for CASSEEGRNNQPQHF.

The chain carries TRBV7-9 and TRBJ2-3, with D hard to call. The V gene's germline CDR1 is SEHNR and CDR2 FQNEAQ (reference sequence). Trimming took 2 bases from V and 2 from J, leaving 8 bases between them. This CDR3 is 14 amino acids long. CDR3 in amino acids: CASSLRPPTDTQYF. The CDR3 bases are TGTGCCAGCAGCTTAAGGCCTCCCACAGATACGCAGTATTTT.

This sequence joins TRBV29-1 and TRBJ1-1, with 9 bases matching TRBD1. Germline V gene sequence: CDR1 SQVTM, CDR2 ANQGSEA. V was clipped by 5 bases and J by 3 bases; unmatched bases: 4. This CDR3 region has 13 residues. The CDR3 coding sequence is TGCAGCGTTTCGACAGGGGGGGACACTGAAGCTTTCTTT. Translation: CSVSTGGDTEAFF.

The chain is built from TRBV9 and TRBJ2-1, with TRBD2 matching over 12 bases. CDR1 SGDLS and CDR2 YYNGEE come from the germline V gene. This CDR3 has 18 amino acids. V dropped 0 bases and J dropped 0; count of bases not matched to a gene: 4. CDR3 sequence reads: CASSVVTSGGSSYNEQFF. For the CDR3, the DNA is TGTGCCAGCAGCGTAGTAACTAGCGGGGGGAGCTCCTACAATGAGCAGTTCTTC.

Only a few counts were recorded for this clone. The genes are TRBV19 and TRBJ1-2; D perhaps matches TRBD1 (5 bases). There are 14 residues in the CDR3. Trimming cost V 4 bases and J 0 bases, with 9 bases left between them. Germline values: CDR1 LNHDA, CDR2 SQIVND (reference sequence). CDR3 coding DNA: TGTGCCAGTAGTAGAGACAGCGCTAACTATGGCTACACCTTC. Protein sequence: CASSRDSANYGYTF.

The J gene is TRBJ2-1, the V gene TRBV12-5; 10 bases fit TRBD2. The germline V gene has CDR1 LGHNT and CDR2 FRNRAP. This CDR3 has 17 residues. Trimming took 5 bases from V and 6 from J; bases not matched to a gene: 13. The CDR3: CASGPPSGTSVGNEQFF. The CDR3 region has the DNA TGTGCTAGTGGTCCGCCCTCCGGGACTAGCGTGGGCAATGAGCAGTTCTTC.

The chain has TRBV15 and TRBJ2-5; a weak D match, TRBD1 (6 bases). Germline-derived CDR1 and CDR2 are LNHNV and YYDKDF (reference sequence). The CDR3 totals 15 residues. The V gene lost 0 bases and the J gene lost 5 bases, with 13 bases spanning the gap. The CDR3 bases are TGTGCCACCAGCAGAGATCCCCAGGGGTGGGAGACCCAGTACTTC. This codes for CATSRDPQGWETQYF.

V and J are TRBV7-9 and TRBJ2-1; D is possibly TRBD2 (5 bases). V was pared by 5 bases and J by 2 bases, with 19 bases between. Germline CDR1 and CDR2: SEHNR and FQNEAQ (reference sequence). This CDR3 comprises 17 residues. The DNA of the CDR3 is TGTGCCAGCAGCCCGTCGCGGTTGAGCGGAACCTACAATGAGCAGTTCTTC. Protein sequence: CASSPSRLSGTYNEQFF.

J is TRBJ2-3 and V is TRBV9; 10 bases match TRBD2. Germline-derived CDR1 and CDR2 are SGDLS and YYNGEE. This CDR3 comprises 16 residues. Trimming took 3 bases from V and 0 from J; bases not matched to a gene: 4. The CDR3, as DNA: TGTGCCAGCAGCGAGACACTAGCGGGGAGCACAGATACGCAGTATTTT. This codes for CASSETLAGSTDTQYF.

This clone was seen a single time. The chain links TRBV25-1 to TRBJ2-5, with D tentatively TRBD1 (6 bases). V lost 1 base to trimming and J lost 5 bases, with 14 bases between them. Germline values: CDR1 MGHDK, CDR2 SYGVNS. CDR3 size: 15 residues. The CDR3 DNA reads TGTGCCAGCAGTGAATTATCAGGGGCTGGGGAGACCCAGTACTTC. Translating it yields CASSELSGAGETQYF.